The T cell receptor (beta chain) described here comes from a study of blood T cells in healthy people across ages. Study-wide points: Roughly linearly, TCR beta diversity per million T cells fell as age increased. It was not possible, with unsorted PBMCs, to conclusively compare naive and antigen-experienced cells.

On this clonotype itself: Antigen specificity is unknown.

A J-beta primer mix and a sample-barcoded 5' primer were used in a second PCR of about 7 to 12 cycles. Each single sample gave us at least 2.5 million CDR3-containing paired-end reads. TCRdb re-derived calls from the 5' RACE reads in MiXCR, one entry per CDR3 protein. Of about 2 million distinct CDR3 sequences in the sample, about 50% were seen once. PBMCs numbering at least 6.5 million were isolated per sample. V was pared by 4 bases and J by 3 bases, with 17 bases between. The CDR3 consists of 16 residues. Germline V gene sequence: CDR1 SGDLS, CDR2 YYNGEE. The chain couples TRBV9 to TRBJ2-1, with D perhaps TRBD2 (6 bases). This clonotype was sampled from a woman aged 40 to 50 in good health. Sequencing was carried out using blood. The CDR3 coding sequence is TGTGCCAGCAGCCCTCCAGGGCGGGGCCGCTACAATGAGCAGTTCTTC. Its protein product is CASSPPGRGRYNEQFF.